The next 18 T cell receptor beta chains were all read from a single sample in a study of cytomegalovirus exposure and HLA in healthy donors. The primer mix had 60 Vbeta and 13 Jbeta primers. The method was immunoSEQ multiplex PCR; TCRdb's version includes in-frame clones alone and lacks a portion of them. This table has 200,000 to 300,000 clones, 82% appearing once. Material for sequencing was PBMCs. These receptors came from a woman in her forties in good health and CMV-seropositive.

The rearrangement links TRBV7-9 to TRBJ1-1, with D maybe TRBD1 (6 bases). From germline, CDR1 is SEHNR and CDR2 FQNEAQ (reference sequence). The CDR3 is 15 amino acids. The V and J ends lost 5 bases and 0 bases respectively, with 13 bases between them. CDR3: CASSTYQGMNTEAFF. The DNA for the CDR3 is TGTGCCAGCAGCACGTACCAGGGGATGAACACTGAAGCTTTCTTT.

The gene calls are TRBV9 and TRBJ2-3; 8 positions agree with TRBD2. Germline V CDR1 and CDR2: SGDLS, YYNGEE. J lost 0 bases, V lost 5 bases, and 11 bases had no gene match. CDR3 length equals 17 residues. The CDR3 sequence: CASSRQGGRTSTDTQYF. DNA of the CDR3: TGTGCCAGCAGTCGCCAGGGCGGGAGGACTAGCACAGATACGCAGTATTTT.

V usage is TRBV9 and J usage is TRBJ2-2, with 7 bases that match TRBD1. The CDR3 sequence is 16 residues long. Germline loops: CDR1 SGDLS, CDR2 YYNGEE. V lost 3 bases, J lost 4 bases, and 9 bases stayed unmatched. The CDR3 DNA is TGTGCCAGCAGCGCCCATCCGGGACAGAGCACCGGGGAGCTGTTTTTT. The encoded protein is CASSAHPGQSTGELFF. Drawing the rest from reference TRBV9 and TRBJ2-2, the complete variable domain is DSGVTQTPKHLITATGQRVTLRCSPRSGDLSVYWYQQSLDQGLQFLIQYYNGEERAKGNILERFSAQQFPDLHSELNLSSLELGDSALYFCASSAHPGQSTGELFFGEGSRLTVL.

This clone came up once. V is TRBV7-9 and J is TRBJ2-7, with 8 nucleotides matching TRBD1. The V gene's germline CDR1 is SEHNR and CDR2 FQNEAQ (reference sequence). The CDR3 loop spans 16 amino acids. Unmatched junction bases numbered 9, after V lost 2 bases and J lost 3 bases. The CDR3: CASSLTDREVGYEQYF. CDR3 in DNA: TGTGCCAGCAGCTTAACGGACAGGGAGGTTGGCTACGAGCAGTACTTC.

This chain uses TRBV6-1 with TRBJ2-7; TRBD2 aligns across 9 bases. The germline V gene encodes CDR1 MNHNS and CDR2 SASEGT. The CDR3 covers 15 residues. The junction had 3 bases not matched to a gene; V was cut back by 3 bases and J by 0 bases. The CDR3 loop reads CASSEGLALSYEQYF. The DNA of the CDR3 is TGTGCCAGCAGTGAGGGACTAGCCCTCTCCTACGAGCAGTACTTC.

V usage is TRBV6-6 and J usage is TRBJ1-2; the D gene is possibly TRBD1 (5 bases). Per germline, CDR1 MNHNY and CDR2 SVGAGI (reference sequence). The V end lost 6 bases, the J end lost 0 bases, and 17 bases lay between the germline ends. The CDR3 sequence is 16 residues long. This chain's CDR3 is CASSLGQGGTNYGYTF. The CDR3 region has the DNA TGTGCCAGCAGCCTAGGGCAGGGAGGTACTAACTATGGCTACACCTTC.

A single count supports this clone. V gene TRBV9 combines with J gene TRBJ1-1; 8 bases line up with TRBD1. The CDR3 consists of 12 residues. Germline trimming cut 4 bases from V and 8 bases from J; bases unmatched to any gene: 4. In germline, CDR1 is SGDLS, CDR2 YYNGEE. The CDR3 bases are TGTGCCAGCAGCCCTCGACAGGGGGAAGCTTTCTTT. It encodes CASSPRQGEAFF.

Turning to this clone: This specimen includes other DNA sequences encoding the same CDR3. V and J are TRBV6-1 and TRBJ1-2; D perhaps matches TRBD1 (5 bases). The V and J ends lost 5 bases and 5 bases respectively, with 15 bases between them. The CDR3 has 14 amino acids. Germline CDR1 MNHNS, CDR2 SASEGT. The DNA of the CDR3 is TGTGCCAGCAGTTCAGGGTGGTCGAATTATGGCTACACCTTC. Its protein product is CASSSGWSNYGYTF.

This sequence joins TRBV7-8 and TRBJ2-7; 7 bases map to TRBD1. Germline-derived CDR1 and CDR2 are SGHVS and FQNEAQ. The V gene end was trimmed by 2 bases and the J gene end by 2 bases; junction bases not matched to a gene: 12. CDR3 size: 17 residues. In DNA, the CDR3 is TGTGCCAGCAGCTTACCCCAGGGGGTAGAAGGGGCCTACGAGCAGTACTTC. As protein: CASSLPQGVEGAYEQYF.

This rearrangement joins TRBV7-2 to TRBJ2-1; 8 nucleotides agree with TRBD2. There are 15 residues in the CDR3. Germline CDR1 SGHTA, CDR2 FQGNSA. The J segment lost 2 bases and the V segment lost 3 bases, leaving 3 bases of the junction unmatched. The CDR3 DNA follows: TGTGCCAGCAGCTTCGGGCGGGGGGCCTACAATGAGCAGTTCTTC. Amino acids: CASSFGRGAYNEQFF.

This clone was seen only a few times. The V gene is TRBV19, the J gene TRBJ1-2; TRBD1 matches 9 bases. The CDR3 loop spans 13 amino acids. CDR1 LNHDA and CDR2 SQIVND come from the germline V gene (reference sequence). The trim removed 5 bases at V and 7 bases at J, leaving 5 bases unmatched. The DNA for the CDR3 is TGTGCCAGTAGTCTACAGGGGGCCTCTGGCTACACCTTC. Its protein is CASSLQGASGYTF.

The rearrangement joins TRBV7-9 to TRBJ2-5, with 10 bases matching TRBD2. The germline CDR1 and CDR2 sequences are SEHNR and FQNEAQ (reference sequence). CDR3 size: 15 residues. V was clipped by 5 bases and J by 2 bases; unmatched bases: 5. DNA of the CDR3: TGTGCCAGCAGCCGACTAGCGGGCTTACAAGAGACCCAGTACTTC. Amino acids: CASSRLAGLQETQYF.

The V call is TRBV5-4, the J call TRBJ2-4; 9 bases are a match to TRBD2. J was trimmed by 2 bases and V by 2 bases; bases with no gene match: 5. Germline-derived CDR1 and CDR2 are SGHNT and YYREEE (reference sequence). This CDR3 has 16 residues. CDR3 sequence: CASSLAGGRTKNIQYF. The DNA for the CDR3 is TGTGCCAGCAGCTTAGCGGGGGGTCGAACCAAAAACATTCAGTACTTC.

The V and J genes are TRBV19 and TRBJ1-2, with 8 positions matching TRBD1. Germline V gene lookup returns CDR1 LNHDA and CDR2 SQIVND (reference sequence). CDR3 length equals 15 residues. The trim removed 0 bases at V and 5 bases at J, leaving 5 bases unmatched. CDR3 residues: CASSIDARGPYGYTF. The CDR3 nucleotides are TGTGCCAGTAGTATAGATGCCAGGGGGCCGTATGGCTACACCTTC.

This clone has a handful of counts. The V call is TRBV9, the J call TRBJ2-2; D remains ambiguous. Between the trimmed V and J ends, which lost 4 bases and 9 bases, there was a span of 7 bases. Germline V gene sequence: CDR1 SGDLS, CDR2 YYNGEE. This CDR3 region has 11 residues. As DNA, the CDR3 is TGTGCCAGCAGCCCCTCCCGGGAGCTGTTTTTT. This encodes CASSPSRELFF.

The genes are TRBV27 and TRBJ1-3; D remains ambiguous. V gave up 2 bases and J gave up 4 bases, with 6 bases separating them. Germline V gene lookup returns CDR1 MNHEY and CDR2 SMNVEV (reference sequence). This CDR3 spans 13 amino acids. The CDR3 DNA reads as TGTGCCAGCAGTTTACGGGGAGGAAACACCATATATTTT. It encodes CASSLRGGNTIYF.

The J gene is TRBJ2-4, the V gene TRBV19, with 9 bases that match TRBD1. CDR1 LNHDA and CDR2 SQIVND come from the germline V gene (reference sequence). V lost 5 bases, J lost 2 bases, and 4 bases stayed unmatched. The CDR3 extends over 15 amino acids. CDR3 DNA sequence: TGTGCCAGTAGTCCACAGGGGGCTACCAAAAACATTCAGTACTTC. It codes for CASSPQGATKNIQYF.

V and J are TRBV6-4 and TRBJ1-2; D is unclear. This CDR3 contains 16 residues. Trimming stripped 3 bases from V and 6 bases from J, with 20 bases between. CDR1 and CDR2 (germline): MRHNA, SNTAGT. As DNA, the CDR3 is TGTGCCAGCAGTGAGAATTCGGGATGGGATCCGGATGGCTACACCTTC. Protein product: CASSENSGWDPDGYTF.